These T cell receptor beta chains were read from a single sample in a study of T cell changes during pregnancy in multiple sclerosis. Method: immunoSEQ multiplex PCR; TCRdb's copy keeps in-frame clones and lacks some. The sample records about 33,000 clones, approximately 91% being singletons. Sequenced material: CD4+ T cells from peripheral blood mononuclear cells, taken in the third trimester of pregnancy. These TCRs come from a female donor in good health, enrolled as a control in a pregnancy study. The CDR3 runs from the conserved cysteine through the conserved F or W. Size tells how often a clone was seen (once, few, many) or the class of an expanded clone, and some rows leave it out.

v_call clone_size cdr3_aa
TRBV11-2 . CASSSEGDGYTF
TRBV6-4 . CASSEYSGNSPLHF
TRBV25-1 . CASSGLVADTQYF
TRBV28 . CASSLWKTRGQGAHPQHF
TRBV19 . CASSIQGQGTHEQYF
TRBV4-1 . CASSQDRSRSSYNEQFF
TRBV5-1 . CASSPGGHSINTGELFF
TRBV11-2 . CASSSLAGGAYEQYF
TRBV2 . CATGTSGGGADTQYF
TRBV6-1 . CASSGTGETQYF
TRBV7-9 . CASSYDPRDEQYF
TRBV4-3 . CASSRLTGAPDGYTF
TRBV6-5 . CASGGRGRRGYTF
TRBV18 . CASSPRDYGFEAFF
TRBV5-1 . CASSLVSGNGRETQYF
TRBV25-1 . CASSEWKGAGTQYF
TRBV5-4 . CASSGAGGLYEQYF
TRBV20-1 . CSASNQETQYF
TRBV10-3 . CATGRGPINLNTEAFF
TRBV4-1 . CASSHLFTKTNQPQHF
TRBV11-3 . CASSSGKGANYNEQFF
TRBV2 . CASHRSSGRSNEQFF
TRBV7-3 . CASSLWGGTGELFF
TRBV28 . CASRILAGGNEQYF
TRBV5-1 . CASSLGLAGVVEQFF
TRBV5-8 once CASSSGQTSYNEQFF
TRBV6-5 . CASSYGLAANTDTQYF
TRBV2 . CASRERQGHYGYTF
TRBV28 once CASSLSQSYEQYF
TRBV4-1 . CASSQGLAFTDTQYF
TRBV5-6 . CASSLATREQFF
TRBV29-1 . CSVVGRQETQYF
TRBV28 . CASSLSAREQYF
TRBV19 . CASSGGHNQPQHF
TRBV4-2 . CASSQGGTGPYGYTF
TRBV7-9 . CASSSGTGVQPQHF
TRBV6-5 . CASSYSGGNTGELFF
TRBV5-1 . CASSDPGLAGSVGETQYF
TRBV19 . CASSIGAGGLNRPDTQYF
TRBV5-6 . CASSLASGRATAKTQYF
TRBV9 . CASSVVEGNEQFF
TRBV6-5 . CASSRSSGGYEQFF
TRBV5-4 . CASSNSVGTSTYNEQFF
TRBV7-3 . CASSLKGQGGYNEQFF
TRBV7-3 . CASSTGTAFGTQYF
TRBV10-1 . CASSEVKGAWNEQFF
TRBV5-4 . CASHGGVTGREQYF
TRBV4-2 . CASSHSGVNEQFF
TRBV28 . CASSSTANYGYTF
TRBV19 . CASRGQEFATQYF
TRBV19 . CASHSTGGGEKLFF
TRBV11-2 . CASSLDPAGGLANTIYF
TRBV6-1 . CASSTLAGAHYEQYF
TRBV15 . CATSRGLDGRGTQYF